This T cell receptor (beta chain) stems from a study of Graves' ophthalmopathy and Graves' hyperthyroidism. Study information: Over 18 months of follow-up, stable hyperthyroidism required that no ophthalmopathy appear.

Amplified TCR beta CDR3 regions were obtained using RNA transcripts as template. RT-PCR with HTBI primers came first, then second-round multiplex PCR. TCRdb analysed the multiplex PCR reads with MiXCR anew, one entry per CDR3 protein. The table shows about 1.2 million distinct CDR3 sequences, with approximately 35% occurring only once. V gave up 0 bases and J gave up 7 bases, with 19 bases separating them. This CDR3 contains 16 residues. Per the germline V gene, CDR1 is SGDLS and CDR2 is YYNGEE. With respect to this clonotype: What it binds is unknown.

Patients were left out if they had other autoimmune diseases, uncontrolled infections, pregnancy or lactation. Study findings and constraints: Sensitivity reached around 67% and specificity more than 72% when the model predicted ophthalmopathy progression.

The V call is TRBV9, the J call TRBJ2-5; D perhaps matches TRBD1 (7 bases). The sequenced sample consisted of peripheral blood or thyroid tissue (not recorded which). This receptor was identified in an adult man with Graves' hyperthyroidism. The CDR3 region has the DNA TGTGCCAGCAGCGTAGAAGCGTTGGAGGGGGCAGGGACCCAGTACTTC. This sequence encodes CASSVEALEGAGTQYF. The entire variable domain, with the rest obtained from reference TRBV9 and TRBJ2-5, is as follows: DSGVTQTPKHLITATGQRVTLRCSPRSGDLSVYWYQQSLDQGLQFLIQYYNGEERAKGNILERFSAQQFPDLHSELNLSSLELGDSALYFCASSVEALEGAGTQYFGPGTRLLVL.